Below are 32 T cell receptor beta chains sequenced from a single sample in a study of cytomegalovirus exposure and HLA in healthy donors. Amplification used 60 Vbeta primers and 13 Jbeta primers. TCRdb keeps only in-frame clones here, not all; method: immunoSEQ multiplex PCR. Of a few hundred thousand clones detected, about nine tenths appear once; the ten largest clones hold about 1.7%. The sequencing sample was made of PBMCs. The origin of the receptors is a girl aged 2-10 years in good health and CMV-seronegative.

The V gene is TRBV10-1, the J gene TRBJ2-2; TRBD1 is a possible D gene (5 bases). V was cut by 0 bases and J by 0 bases, with 8 bases left in between. Per germline, CDR1 WNHNN and CDR2 SYGVQD (reference sequence). CDR3 length equals 16 residues. The CDR3 spells CASSESFRANTGELFF. In nucleotides, the CDR3 is TGCGCCAGCAGTGAGTCCTTCAGGGCGAACACCGGGGAGCTGTTTTTT.

J is TRBJ1-6 and V is TRBV5-8; D perhaps matches TRBD1 (5 bases). Trimming pared 2 bases from V and 6 bases from J, leaving 15 bases between. CDR1 and CDR2 from the germline V gene are SGHTS and YDEGEE. This CDR3 spans 16 amino acids. This CDR3 reads CASSFMLGVINSPLHF. The CDR3 DNA follows: TGTGCCAGCAGCTTCATGTTAGGGGTAATTAATTCACCCCTCCACTTT.

The chain recombines TRBV19 with TRBJ2-6, with 8 bases matching TRBD2. Germline CDR1 LNHDA, CDR2 SQIVND (reference sequence). The CDR3 runs to 17 residues. The J segment lost 4 bases and the V segment lost 5 bases, leaving 10 bases of the junction unmatched. The CDR3 nucleotides are TGTGCCAGTAGTGGAACTAGCGGCCGGGGCGGGGCCAACGTCCTGACTTTC. Translated, it gives CASSGTSGRGGANVLTF. The whole variable domain, filled in from reference TRBV19 and TRBJ2-6, reads DGGITQSPKYLFRKEGQNVTLSCEQNLNHDAMYWYRQDPGQGLRLIYYSQIVNDFQKGDIAEGYSVSREKKESFPLTVTSAQKNPTAFYLCASSGTSGRGGANVLTFGAGSRLTVL.

CDR3 nucleotide sequence: TGTGCCAGCAGACTAGCGGGAGGGGGCACAGATACGCAGTATTTT. Protein product: CASRLAGGGTDTQYF. J is TRBJ2-3 and V is TRBV6-4; TRBD2 matches at 13 bases. The germline V gene has CDR1 MRHNA and CDR2 SNTAGT. Trimming took 6 bases from V and 1 from J; bases not matched to a gene: 1. The CDR3 spans 15 residues.

This sequence joins TRBV7-9 and TRBJ2-1; TRBD1 aligns across 11 bases. The CDR3 is 19 residues long. The V gene's germline CDR1 is SEHNR and CDR2 FQNEAQ (reference sequence). V shed 3 bases and J 0 bases; nucleotides not matched to a gene: 10. In DNA form, the CDR3 reads TGTGCCAGCAGCTTCCTTCCGGGACAGGGGGGAAGCTCCTACAATGAGCAGTTCTTC. Protein: CASSFLPGQGGSSYNEQFF.

The chain recombines TRBV27 with TRBJ2-1; 7 bases align to TRBD2. Germline CDR1 and CDR2: MNHEY and SMNVEV (reference sequence). The CDR3 consists of 12 residues. Losses at the gene ends were 3 bases for V and 7 bases for J; bases not matched to a gene: 0. CDR3 coding DNA: TGTGCCAGCAGTTTCGGGGGGAATGAGCAGTTCTTC. Its protein product is CASSFGGNEQFF.

The rearrangement links TRBV2 to TRBJ1-1; TRBD1 aligns across 9 bases. The trim removed 5 bases at V and 0 bases at J, leaving 7 bases unmatched. Germline-derived CDR1 and CDR2 are SNHLY and FYNNEI. CDR3 length equals 16 residues. CDR3 region: CASSPEQGAMNTEAFF. The CDR3 DNA is TGTGCCAGCAGTCCCGAACAGGGGGCTATGAACACTGAAGCTTTCTTT.

CDR3 in amino acids: CASSSPGQGHTGELFF. The CDR3 bases are TGTGCCAGCAGTTCGCCGGGACAGGGACACACCGGGGAGCTGTTTTTT. The chain recombines TRBV6-6 with TRBJ2-2, with 9 bases identical to TRBD1. CDR1 and CDR2 (germline): MNHNY, SVGAGI (reference sequence). Unmatched junction bases numbered 6, after V lost 4 bases and J lost 3 bases. This CDR3 has 16 amino acids.

The rearrangement joins TRBV4-2 to TRBJ2-3; D is uncertain. The CDR3 consists of 13 residues. Trimming pared 4 bases from V and 5 bases from J, leaving 10 bases between. The germline gives CDR1 LGHNA, CDR2 YNFKEQ. The CDR3 loop reads CASSLVGEDTQYF. CDR3 coding DNA: TGTGCCAGCAGCCTAGTTGGAGAAGATACGCAGTATTTT.

The chain links TRBV5-4 to TRBJ2-7, with TRBD1 as a possible D gene (6 bases). This CDR3 is built from 18 residues. The germline V gene encodes CDR1 SGHNT and CDR2 YYREEE (reference sequence). The ends were cut back, 4 bases at V and 4 bases at J, with 27 bases in the middle. The chain's CDR3 is CASSSKIPRGWFPYEQYF. DNA of the CDR3: TGTGCCAGCAGCAGCAAAATCCCCAGGGGTTGGTTTCCATACGAGCAGTACTTC.

CDR3 in amino acids: CASRGQGEDTQYF. As DNA, the CDR3 is TGCGCCAGCAGAGGACAGGGTGAAGATACGCAGTATTTT. The rearrangement uses TRBV10-1 and TRBJ2-3, with 8 positions matching TRBD1. This CDR3 has 13 amino acids. Germline V gene data show CDR1 as WNHNN and CDR2 as SYGVQD (reference sequence). The V segment lost 6 bases and the J segment 5 bases; nucleotides outside the gene matches: 4.

The chain carries TRBV5-1 and TRBJ1-1, with D possibly TRBD1 on 6 matching bases. CDR1 is SGHRS and CDR2 is YFSETQ in the germline V gene. V was clipped by 6 bases and J by 8 bases, with 20 bases between them. This CDR3 region has 14 residues. The CDR3 sequence: CASMEGGIEGEAFF. In DNA form, the CDR3 reads TGCGCCAGCATGGAGGGGGGGATTGAAGGCGAAGCTTTCTTT.

This clone was seen only a few times. The rearrangement links TRBV4-1 to TRBJ2-2; D unclear. This CDR3 region has 17 residues. V was pared by 0 bases and J by 6 bases, with 17 bases between. Germline-derived CDR1 and CDR2 are MGHRA and YSYEKL. For the CDR3, the DNA is TGCGCCAGCAGCCAAGATCTGGATTACGCGGAATCCGGGGAGCTGTTTTTT. It yields the protein CASSQDLDYAESGELFF.

The chain is built from TRBV6-5 and TRBJ2-2; TRBD2 matches at 8 bases. Looked up from germline, CDR1 is MNHEY and CDR2 is SVGAGI. This CDR3 contains 15 residues. V was pared by 6 bases and J by 0 bases, with 3 bases of the junction left unmatched. The CDR3 bases are TGTGCCAGCAGACTTAGCGGGACGAACACCGGGGAGCTGTTTTTT. Residues: CASRLSGTNTGELFF.

The count of this clone is one. This chain joins TRBV7-2 and TRBJ2-7; 8 bases align to TRBD1. CDR1 SGHTA and CDR2 FQGNSA come from the germline V gene. CDR3 length equals 15 residues. The V and J ends lost 5 bases and 2 bases, in that order; junction bases with no gene match: 8. In nucleotides, the CDR3 is TGTGCCAGCAGCCATAATGGGGACAGGACCTACGAGCAGTACTTC. It translates to CASSHNGDRTYEQYF.

The rearrangement joins TRBV5-1 to TRBJ2-5; possibly TRBD1 for D (5 bases). The CDR3 loop spans 14 amino acids. Germline values: CDR1 SGHRS, CDR2 YFSETQ. The germline V and J ends were trimmed by 0 bases and 2 bases, with 8 bases remaining between them. The CDR3 DNA follows: TGCGCCAGCAGCTTGGTCCCAGGGCAAGAGACCCAGTACTTC. This translates into CASSLVPGQETQYF.

This rearrangement joins TRBV11-3 to TRBJ1-1; D not resolved. V lost 3 bases, J lost 3 bases, and 5 bases lay in between. This CDR3 is built from 12 residues. The germline V gene encodes CDR1 SGHNT and CDR2 YENEEA. For the CDR3, the DNA is TGTGCCAGCAGCTTCGCAGACACTGAAGCTTTCTTT. Translating it yields CASSFADTEAFF.

This clone was counted only a few times. This chain connects TRBV18 to TRBJ2-5, with 12 bases that match TRBD2. Germline values: CDR1 KGHSH, CDR2 LQKENI. Losses at the gene ends were 2 bases for V and 2 bases for J; bases not matched to a gene: 3. The CDR3 totals 16 residues. CDR3 nucleotide sequence: TGTGCCAGCTCACCAACTCTAGCGGGAGGGCAAGAGACCCAGTACTTC. As protein: CASSPTLAGGQETQYF.

This rearrangement joins TRBV5-1 to TRBJ2-1; TRBD1 is a possible D gene (6 bases). Trimming left V 6 bases short and J 4 bases short, with 17 bases between. Germline lookup yields CDR1 SGHRS and CDR2 YFSETQ. This CDR3 is 15 amino acids long. The CDR3 sequence is CASNQLGTPYNEQFF. Here the CDR3 DNA reads TGCGCCAGCAACCAACTCGGGACACCTTACAATGAGCAGTTCTTC.

The chain recombines TRBV6-5 with TRBJ1-2, with unresolved D. Germline CDR1 and CDR2: MNHEY and SVGAGI. This CDR3 region has 13 residues. V was clipped by 8 bases and J by 3 bases, with 13 bases between them. The chain's CDR3 is CASRLLEDYGYTF. In DNA form, the CDR3 reads TGTGCCAGCCGTCTCCTCGAGGACTATGGCTACACCTTC.

The rearrangement joins TRBV7-6 to TRBJ2-1; 7 bases match TRBD2. This CDR3 contains 14 residues. V gave up 5 bases and J gave up 2 bases; unmatched junction bases: 3. Germline V gene lookup returns CDR1 SGHVS and CDR2 FNYEAQ. The CDR3 reads CASSITSAYNEQFF. In nucleotides, the CDR3 is TGTGCCAGCAGCATTACTAGCGCCTACAATGAGCAGTTCTTC.

V and J are TRBV10-1 and TRBJ2-2, with D perhaps matching TRBD1 (6 bases). The CDR3 has 13 residues. Trimming shortened V by 3 bases and J by 8 bases, and 10 bases separated the two germline ends. Germline V lookup: CDR1 WNHNN, CDR2 SYGVQD (reference sequence). CDR3 DNA sequence: TGCGCCAGCAGTGACAGGGGAAGTGGGGAGCTGTTTTTT. This encodes CASSDRGSGELFF.

This clone appeared a single time. The V gene is TRBV6-6, the J gene TRBJ1-1; 8 positions agree with TRBD1. This CDR3 has 16 amino acids. The V and J ends lost 1 base and 1 base, in that order; junction bases with no gene match: 5. The germline V gene encodes CDR1 MNHNY and CDR2 SVGAGI (reference sequence). DNA for the CDR3: TGTGCCAGCAGTTACTTCAGGGGGCGGACGAACACTGAAGCTTTCTTT. It encodes CASSYFRGRTNTEAFF.

The V call is TRBV10-1, the J call TRBJ2-7, with TRBD2 matching over 8 bases. Germline lookup yields CDR1 WNHNN and CDR2 SYGVQD (reference sequence). V shed 6 bases, J shed 5 bases, and the junction held 6 bases outside the gene matches. The CDR3 loop spans 13 amino acids. CDR3 in DNA: TGCGCCAGCAGCGAAGCGGGAGCCCACGAGCAGTACTTC. It specifies CASSEAGAHEQYF.

CDR3 coding DNA: TGTGCCAGCAGCTTGGAGGGGCAGGCGAGGAACACTGAAGCTTTCTTT. This gives the protein CASSLEGQARNTEAFF. V and J are TRBV7-3 and TRBJ1-1; perhaps TRBD1 as D (5 bases). This CDR3 comprises 16 residues. Per the germline V gene, CDR1 is SGHTA and CDR2 is FQGTGA. V lost 3 bases and J 1 base, leaving 15 bases between the germline ends. The full variable domain, with the rest looked up from reference TRBV7-3 and TRBJ1-1, is GAGVSQTPSNKVTEKGKYVELRCDPISGHTALYWYRQSLGQGPEFLIYFQGTGAADDSGLPNDRFFAVRPEGSVSTLKIQRTERGDSAVYLCASSLEGQARNTEAFFGQGTRLTVV.

This clone was found once. The chain joins TRBV7-2 to TRBJ2-7; a possible D gene is TRBD2 (6 bases). Germline V gene data show CDR1 as SGHTA and CDR2 as FQGNSA. CDR3 length: 13 residues. V was trimmed by 5 bases and J by 3 bases, leaving 11 bases between them. The CDR3 bases are TGTGCCAGCAGCCCGACCGGGGGCTACGAGCAGTACTTC. This encodes CASSPTGGYEQYF.

This clone appeared once. The chain recombines TRBV27 with TRBJ1-4; a weak D match, TRBD1 (5 bases). The V gene lost 5 bases and the J gene lost 1 base, with 11 bases spanning the gap. The length of the CDR3 is 15 residues. Germline assignment: CDR1 MNHEY and CDR2 SMNVEV (reference sequence). The CDR3 region is CASSAQGLTNEKLFF. CDR3 DNA: TGTGCCAGCAGTGCCCAGGGCTTAACTAATGAAAAACTGTTTTTT.

This clone was found once. The chain has TRBV11-3 and TRBJ1-1, with D perhaps matching TRBD1 (6 bases). The V end lost 0 bases, the J end lost 8 bases, and 13 bases lay between the germline ends. The CDR3 has 14 residues. The V gene's germline CDR1 is SGHNT and CDR2 YENEEA. The CDR3 loop reads CASSLDRTGTEAFF. The CDR3 DNA sequence: TGTGCCAGCAGCTTAGATCGAACAGGGACGGAAGCTTTCTTT.

The chain uses TRBV19 and TRBJ1-5; TRBD1 aligns across 7 bases. This CDR3 spans 13 amino acids. The trim removed 8 bases at V and 6 bases at J, leaving 7 bases unmatched. Germline CDR1 is LNHDA and CDR2 is SQIVND (reference sequence). This CDR3 reads CASSGQGGQPQHF. The CDR3 bases are TGTGCCAGTTCAGGGCAGGGGGGTCAGCCCCAGCATTTT.

DNA for the CDR3: TGTGCCAGCAGTTACTCTCCCGGGAGTGTCCCCTACGAGCAGTACTTC. It specifies CASSYSPGSVPYEQYF. The chain links TRBV6-5 to TRBJ2-7, with D perhaps matching TRBD2 (6 bases). The V and J ends lost 0 bases and 2 bases respectively, with 14 bases between them. This CDR3 has 16 residues. Germline loops: CDR1 MNHEY, CDR2 SVGAGI.

This chain links TRBV12-5 with TRBJ1-1; no clear D gene. Trimming left V 0 bases short and J 8 bases short, with 7 bases between. CDR3 length equals 12 residues. Germline assignment: CDR1 LGHNT and CDR2 FRNRAP. In nucleotides, the CDR3 is TGTGCTAGTGGTTTGGTACGCGGAGAAGCTTTCTTT. Amino acid sequence: CASGLVRGEAFF.

The V and J genes are TRBV5-1 and TRBJ2-5; no clear D gene. The CDR3 is 12 amino acids. Between the trimmed V and J ends, which lost 4 bases and 2 bases, there was a span of 6 bases. Germline CDR1 SGHRS, CDR2 YFSETQ. The DNA of the CDR3 is TGCGCCAGCAGCCCGGAGCAAGAGACCCAGTACTTC. Translating gives CASSPEQETQYF.